This TCR beta chain was recovered during a study of blood T cell repertoires in COVID-19. Between the trimmed V and J ends, which lost 2 bases and 2 bases, there was a span of 16 bases. CDR1 GTSNPN and CDR2 SVGIG come from the germline V gene (reference sequence). The CDR3 spans 16 residues. Method: immunoSEQ multiplex PCR; TCRdb's copy keeps in-frame clones and lacks some. In the table there are under 120,000 clones, over 75% of which are singletons. The chain employs TRBV30 and TRBJ1-5; D is undetermined. This clonotype was obtained from a man between 65 and 85 years old with active or convalescent COVID-19. The material sequenced was peripheral blood. The CDR3: CAWSSLMIGGNQPQHF. CDR3 in DNA: TGTGCCTGGAGTAGCCTAATGATCGGGGGCAATCAGCCCCAGCATTTT.